A single sample gave rise to the 15 T cell receptor beta chains below, sequenced in a study of spatial heterogeneity in lung cancer. Each CDR3 protein is one row after TCRdb ran MiXCR on the 5' RACE reads. The repertoire has approximately 6,700 distinct CDR3 sequences, under 1.5% of them found once; the top ten carry around 9.7%. The time point was: sample taken at primary tumor resection. These receptors lack a known antigen. Overall study results and limits: Intratumoral expanded alpha and beta TCR counts were found to track tumor mutation counts.

The sample in question was lung tumor tissue, obtained at surgery. The receptors here all came from a male donor with early-stage non-small cell lung cancer.

This clonotype was seen ten or more times. The rearrangement links TRBV5-6 to TRBJ2-2; D ambiguous. CDR3 length: 13 amino acids. The germline gives CDR1 SGHDT, CDR2 YYEEEE. V lost 2 bases, J lost 5 bases, and 7 bases lay in between. CDR3 sequence: CASSFEVTGELFF. CDR3 sequence (DNA): TGTGCCAGCAGCTTCGAAGTAACCGGGGAGCTGTTTTTT. The variable domain in full, completed from reference TRBV5-6 and TRBJ2-2, reads DAGVTQSPTHLIKTRGQQVTLRCSPKSGHDTVSWYQQALGQGPQFIFQYYEEEERQRGNFPDRFSGHQFPNYSSELNVNALLLGDSALYLCASSFEVTGELFFGEGSRLTVL.

This clonotype is medium-sized within its sample. The chain couples TRBV19 to TRBJ1-5; TRBD1 might be the D (6 bases). Germline-derived CDR1 and CDR2 are LNHDA and SQIVND (reference sequence). CDR3 length equals 13 residues. V shed 5 bases and J shed 7 bases, with 12 bases lying between them. The DNA for the CDR3 is TGTGCCAGTAGTCTCAGGGGAGGCCAGCCCCAGCATTTT. Translated: CASSLRGGQPQHF.

This clonotype ranks as medium-sized (0.01 to 0.1%). V usage is TRBV10-1 and J usage is TRBJ2-7; tentative D call: TRBD1 (6 bases). Germline loops: CDR1 WNHNN, CDR2 SYGVQD (reference sequence). CDR3 length equals 14 residues. V gave up 6 bases and J gave up 0 bases, with 12 bases separating them. The CDR3 loop is CASSLDRFSYEQYF. The DNA of the CDR3 is TGCGCCAGCAGCCTGGACAGATTCTCCTACGAGCAGTACTTC.

This clonotype is classed as medium-sized. The chain employs TRBV7-9 and TRBJ2-1; 9 bases map to TRBD1. Looked up from germline, CDR1 is SEHNR and CDR2 is FQNEAQ (reference sequence). CDR3 length: 17 amino acids. V gave up 8 bases and J gave up 1 base; unmatched junction bases: 12. The CDR3 DNA sequence: TGTGCCAGCGGACAGGGGACCAATCGTAGGTCCTACAATGAGCAGTTCTTC. Protein product: CASGQGTNRRSYNEQFF.

This clonotype was seen many times. The J gene is TRBJ1-5, the V gene TRBV18, with D hard to call. The CDR3 sequence is 12 residues long. Germline CDR1 KGHSH, CDR2 LQKENI. V was cut by 5 bases and J by 7 bases, with 9 bases left in between. The CDR3 DNA reads as TGTGCCAGCTCATCTCAGGACCAGCCCCAGCATTTT. Its translation is CASSSQDQPQHF.

The sample holds many counts of this clonotype. The rearrangement links TRBV27 to TRBJ1-2; D perhaps matches TRBD1 (5 bases). This CDR3 region has 14 residues. V gave up 5 bases and J gave up 8 bases, with 18 bases separating them. Germline V CDR1 and CDR2: MNHEY, SMNVEV (reference sequence). Here the CDR3 reads CASSRQPPVGGYTF. As DNA, the CDR3 is TGTGCCAGCAGTCGACAGCCGCCTGTGGGCGGCTACACCTTC.

The sample holds many counts of this clonotype. V usage is TRBV9 and J usage is TRBJ1-6, with D perhaps TRBD1 (6 bases). The CDR3 contains 14 residues. V lost 0 bases and J lost 13, with 14 bases in between. Germline V CDR1 and CDR2: SGDLS, YYNGEE. The CDR3 sequence is CASSVGYREGPLHF. The CDR3 coding sequence is TGTGCCAGCAGCGTAGGATACAGGGAGGGCCCCCTCCACTTT.

This clonotype is labeled as medium-sized (0.01 to 0.1%). The V and J genes are TRBV7-2 and TRBJ2-1, with 9 nucleotides matching TRBD2. From germline, CDR1 is SGHTA and CDR2 FQGNSA. Trimming at V came to 0 bases and at J to 7 bases, leaving 7 bases not matched to a gene. This CDR3 comprises 16 residues. The CDR3 region is CASSLASSGGWNEQFF. The CDR3 DNA follows: TGTGCCAGCAGCTTAGCCAGTAGCGGGGGTTGGAATGAGCAGTTCTTC.

This clonotype was seen many times. The J gene is TRBJ1-2, the V gene TRBV27; possible D gene TRBD1, 6 bases. The CDR3 loop spans 17 amino acids. V dropped 6 bases and J dropped 4 bases, with 24 bases sitting between them. Germline assignment: CDR1 MNHEY and CDR2 SMNVEV (reference sequence). CDR3 in DNA: TGTGCCAGCAGCTCACATCGGACAGTCGAGCTGACCTATGGCTACACCTTC. Translation gives CASSSHRTVELTYGYTF.

At least ten counts were recorded for this clonotype. This sequence joins TRBV7-9 and TRBJ2-3; tentative D call: TRBD1 (6 bases). The V end lost 5 bases, the J end lost 2 bases, and 14 bases lay between the germline ends. Germline V gene data show CDR1 as SEHNR and CDR2 as FQNEAQ (reference sequence). The CDR3 spans 15 residues. The CDR3 loop is CASSPQDRSTDTQYF. As DNA, the CDR3 is TGTGCCAGCAGCCCCCAGGACAGATCCACAGATACGCAGTATTTT.

This clonotype is categorized as medium-sized. The rearrangement uses TRBV24-1 and TRBJ2-1; 11 bases align to TRBD2. CDR3 length equals 16 residues. V shed 3 bases and J 8 bases; nucleotides not matched to a gene: 8. Germline CDR1 and CDR2: KGHDR and SFDVKD. The CDR3 sequence is CATSDELAGGVDEQFF. The DNA of the CDR3 is TGTGCCACCAGTGATGAATTAGCGGGAGGGGTCGATGAGCAGTTCTTC.

In this sample, this clonotype turned up many times. The chain carries TRBV14 and TRBJ2-2; D is perhaps TRBD1 or TRBD2 (5 bases each). CDR1 and CDR2 from the germline V gene are SGHDN and FVKESK. Trimming removed 4 bases from V and 4 bases from J, with 16 bases in between. CDR3 size: 16 residues. The chain's CDR3 is CASSPPGLAFTGELFF. The CDR3 coding sequence is TGTGCCAGCAGCCCCCCGGGGCTAGCTTTCACCGGGGAGCTGTTTTTT. Combining the CDR3 with reference TRBV14 and TRBJ2-2 gives the whole variable domain EAGVTQFPSHSVIEKGQTVTLRCDPISGHDNLYWYRRVMGKEIKFLLHFVKESKQDESGMPNNRFLAERTGGTYSTLKVQPAELEDSGVYFCASSPPGLAFTGELFFGEGSRLTVL.

Judged by abundance, this clonotype is medium-sized. The chain uses TRBV6-1 and TRBJ1-4; TRBD1 matches 12 bases. This CDR3 has 20 residues. V shed 4 bases, J shed 2 bases, and the junction held 14 bases outside the gene matches. Per germline, CDR1 MNHNS and CDR2 SASEGT. The CDR3, as DNA: TGTGCCAGCAGTGCAAAACCGGGACAGGGGGCATCGGGCACTAATGAAAAACTGTTTTTT. The encoded protein is CASSAKPGQGASGTNEKLFF.

This clonotype is deemed medium-sized. The chain carries TRBV11-2 and TRBJ2-1; 8 nucleotides match TRBD2. V lost 5 bases and J lost 9; bases outside the gene matches: 9. Germline-derived CDR1 and CDR2 are SGHAT and FQNNGV. The CDR3 covers 14 residues. The CDR3 region is CASSPSGSQGEQFF. The CDR3, as DNA: TGTGCCAGCAGCCCCAGCGGGAGCCAGGGTGAGCAGTTCTTC. The variable domain in full, completed from reference TRBV11-2 and TRBJ2-1, reads EAGVAQSPRYKIIEKRQSVAFWCNPISGHATLYWYQQILGQGPKLLIQFQNNGVVDDSQLPKDRFSAERLKGVDSTLKIQPAKLEDSAVYLCASSPSGSQGEQFFGPGTRLTVL.

This clonotype was found many times. The rearrangement uses TRBV20-1 and TRBJ2-3; D is undetermined. Germline values: CDR1 DFQATT, CDR2 SNEGSKA (reference sequence). The CDR3 sequence is 13 residues long. Between the trimmed V and J ends, which lost 3 bases and 0 bases, there was a span of 7 bases. The CDR3 coding sequence is TGCAGTGCTAGCGGAGTTAGCACAGATACGCAGTATTTT. Amino acid sequence: CSASGVSTDTQYF.